Each of the 32 T cell receptor beta chains below was sequenced from the same sample in a study of cytomegalovirus exposure and HLA in healthy donors. The PCR was carried out with 60 Vbeta primers and 13 Jbeta primers. Measured with immunoSEQ multiplex PCR; TCRdb has only the in-frame clones, and not every one. The repertoire holds 100,000 to 150,000 clones, 70% to 85% seen once, with about 1.8% in the top ten. Input material: PBMCs. Receptor source: a man between 18 and 29 years old in good health and CMV-seronegative.

This chain links TRBV9 with TRBJ2-2; D may be TRBD2 (6 bases). Germline V CDR1 and CDR2: SGDLS, YYNGEE. V lost 0 bases to trimming and J lost 6 bases, with 9 bases between them. This CDR3 region has 14 residues. The CDR3 here is CASSVGGGSGELFF. In DNA form, the CDR3 reads TGTGCCAGCAGCGTAGGTGGGGGGTCCGGGGAGCTGTTTTTT.

This chain links TRBV7-9 with TRBJ1-2; no clear D. This CDR3 is built from 17 residues. Trimming removed 4 bases at V and 5 bases at J, with 23 bases between. CDR1 and CDR2 (germline): SEHNR, FQNEAQ (reference sequence). In nucleotides, the CDR3 is TGTGCCAGCAGCTACCCAAGGCAAGGAGCCATTGAGTATGGCTACACCTTC. Translating it yields CASSYPRQGAIEYGYTF.

V gene TRBV27 combines with J gene TRBJ1-5; D is undetermined. The CDR3 is 13 residues long. The germline V gene encodes CDR1 MNHEY and CDR2 SMNVEV (reference sequence). V was cut by 3 bases and J by 7 bases, with 10 bases left in between. The CDR3 DNA sequence: TGTGCCAGCAGTTTTAGCCAGCGACAGCCCCAGCATTTT. Amino acids: CASSFSQRQPQHF.

The chain combines TRBV7-9 with TRBJ2-7; D possibly corresponds to TRBD1 (6 bases). Germline loops: CDR1 SEHNR, CDR2 FQNEAQ (reference sequence). CDR3 size: 16 residues. The V gene lost 6 bases and the J gene lost 3 bases, with 21 bases spanning the gap. CDR3 amino acids: CASSPPGAPPIYEQYF. As DNA, the CDR3 is TGTGCCAGCAGTCCTCCAGGGGCCCCTCCTATCTACGAGCAGTACTTC.

This clone came up once. Here the CDR3 DNA reads TGTGCCAGCAGTCGAACGGAGGTGGAAGAAAAACTGTTTTTT. Amino acids: CASSRTEVEEKLFF. The chain employs TRBV28 and TRBJ1-4; D is ambiguous. V lost 5 bases to trimming and J lost 8 bases, with 15 bases between them. The CDR3 totals 14 residues. Per germline, CDR1 MDHEN and CDR2 SYDVKM.

The gene calls are TRBV6-1 and TRBJ1-4, with D possibly being TRBD1 (6 bases). Germline V lookup: CDR1 MNHNS, CDR2 SASEGT. V gave up 4 bases and J gave up 11 bases, with 20 bases separating them. This CDR3 has 15 amino acids. The CDR3 DNA follows: TGTGCCAGCAGTGTAGGAACAGGGACCAACATTAAACTGTTTTTT. Its protein is CASSVGTGTNIKLFF.

The rearrangement uses TRBV13 and TRBJ1-3; 8 bases are a match to TRBD1. CDR3 length: 17 residues. Germline values: CDR1 PRHDT, CDR2 FYEKMQ (reference sequence). Trimming cost V 5 bases and J 0 bases; bases outside gene matches: 9. CDR3 DNA sequence: TGTGCCAGCAGCGCCACAGGGGGTTTAGACTCTGGAAACACCATATATTTT. This codes for CASSATGGLDSGNTIYF.

The chain is built from TRBV9 and TRBJ2-3; TRBD2 matches 11 bases. The V and J ends lost 3 bases and 2 bases, in that order; junction bases with no gene match: 5. This CDR3 region has 16 residues. Germline-derived CDR1 and CDR2 are SGDLS and YYNGEE. The CDR3 DNA sequence: TGTGCCAGCAGCGCCGGGACTAGCGGAATCACAGATACGCAGTATTTT. Translated, it gives CASSAGTSGITDTQYF.

This chain connects TRBV5-6 to TRBJ2-4; 8 nucleotides match TRBD1. V lost 0 bases, J lost 1 base, and 6 bases stayed unmatched. This CDR3 spans 17 amino acids. The germline V gene encodes CDR1 SGHDT and CDR2 YYEEEE. This CDR3 reads CASSLEGSGGAKNIQYF. The DNA of the CDR3 is TGTGCCAGCAGCTTGGAGGGGTCAGGGGGCGCCAAAAACATTCAGTACTTC. The full variable domain, its missing parts supplied by reference TRBV5-6 and TRBJ2-4, is DAGVTQSPTHLIKTRGQQVTLRCSPKSGHDTVSWYQQALGQGPQFIFQYYEEEERQRGNFPDRFSGHQFPNYSSELNVNALLLGDSALYLCASSLEGSGGAKNIQYFGAGTRLSVL.

The chain recombines TRBV6-6 with TRBJ1-1; D perhaps matches TRBD1 (6 bases). V was pared by 5 bases and J by 1 base, with 14 bases between. The germline V gene has CDR1 MNHNY and CDR2 SVGAGI (reference sequence). The CDR3 totals 15 residues. For the CDR3, the DNA is TGTGCCAGCAGTCCCTATGAGGGGGAGAACACTGAAGCTTTCTTT. Translating it yields CASSPYEGENTEAFF.

This chain joins TRBV4-2 and TRBJ2-6; a possible D gene is TRBD2 (6 bases). V lost 2 bases and J 0 bases, leaving 8 bases between the germline ends. The germline V gene has CDR1 LGHNA and CDR2 YNFKEQ. The CDR3 extends over 16 amino acids. The CDR3 loop reads CASSQSTSSGANVLTF. DNA for the CDR3: TGTGCCAGCAGCCAATCGACTAGCTCTGGGGCCAACGTCCTGACTTTC.

Comments on this clone: The sample has other DNA sequences that encode this CDR3 too. This chain connects TRBV7-6 to TRBJ2-7, with D possibly matching TRBD2 (6 bases). The ends were cut back, 5 bases at V and 0 bases at J, with 14 bases in the middle. The CDR3 contains 15 residues. Germline V lookup: CDR1 SGHVS, CDR2 FNYEAQ. CDR3 bases: TGTGCCAGCAGCCCTAGGGCGGGGAGCTCCTACGAGCAGTACTTC. This codes for CASSPRAGSSYEQYF.

The chain has TRBV6-4 and TRBJ2-5, with D perhaps TRBD2 (6 bases). The J call is uncertain, as TRBJ2-7 better fits the DNA end. The CDR3 loop spans 14 amino acids. Per the germline V gene, CDR1 is MRHNA and CDR2 is SNTAGT. The CDR3 spells CASSDRDFYYEQYF. CDR3 coding DNA: TGTGCCAGCAGCGACCGGGACTTTTACTACGAGCAGTACTTC.

The rearrangement links TRBV27 to TRBJ1-1; D not certain. CDR1 is MNHEY and CDR2 is SMNVEV in the germline V gene (reference sequence). There are 16 residues in the CDR3. Trimming cost V 0 bases and J 0 bases, with 11 bases left between them. Here the CDR3 DNA reads TGTGCCAGCAGTTTATCGTACGGAGGCCTGAACACTGAAGCTTTCTTT. The encoded protein is CASSLSYGGLNTEAFF.

The V gene is TRBV11-2, the J gene TRBJ1-6, with 7 bases aligning to TRBD1. The germline V gene has CDR1 SGHAT and CDR2 FQNNGV. V shed 1 base and J 0 bases; nucleotides not matched to a gene: 6. The CDR3 sequence is 18 residues long. This CDR3 is CASSLVGGRSSYNSPLHF. CDR3 sequence (DNA): TGTGCCAGCAGCTTAGTAGGGGGCAGGAGCTCCTATAATTCACCCCTCCACTTT. Full variable domain (rest looked up from reference TRBV11-2 and TRBJ1-6): EAGVAQSPRYKIIEKRQSVAFWCNPISGHATLYWYQQILGQGPKLLIQFQNNGVVDDSQLPKDRFSAERLKGVDSTLKIQPAKLEDSAVYLCASSLVGGRSSYNSPLHFGNGTRLTVT.

The gene calls are TRBV7-6 and TRBJ2-3, with D hard to call. Looked up from germline, CDR1 is SGHVS and CDR2 is FNYEAQ. V was trimmed by 4 bases and J by 4 bases, leaving 12 bases between them. The CDR3 is 14 residues long. The CDR3 DNA reads as TGTGCCAGCAGCTCAGAGGCCGGCCCAGATACGCAGTATTTT. Translating gives CASSSEAGPDTQYF.

The chain joins TRBV9 to TRBJ2-7; 11 nucleotides agree with TRBD2. This CDR3 spans 15 amino acids. V gave up 4 bases and J gave up 7 bases; unmatched junction bases: 10. Germline loops: CDR1 SGDLS, CDR2 YYNGEE. CDR3 nucleotides: TGTGCCAGCAGCCCCCTGGCCGGGACTAGCGGAGAGCAGTACTTC. This translates into CASSPLAGTSGEQYF.

This clone was recorded once. V and J are TRBV14 and TRBJ2-3, with 12 bases fitting TRBD1. Germline lookup yields CDR1 SGHDN and CDR2 FVKESK. The CDR3 covers 19 residues. J gave up 4 bases and V 0 bases, and 11 bases lay outside the gene matches. Written as DNA, the CDR3 is TGTGCCAGCAGCCAAGAATCTACCGGGACAGGGGGCACAGCAGATACGCAGTATTTT. It is translated as CASSQESTGTGGTADTQYF.

In this sample, this clone turned up a few times. An end of the junction does not agree with germline; a read error may underlie this. The chain uses TRBV7-9 and TRBJ1-2; D may be TRBD1 (6 bases). Per the germline V gene, CDR1 is SEHNR and CDR2 is FQNEAQ (reference sequence). The CDR3 totals 13 residues. The DNA for the CDR3 is TGTGCCAGCGAGGGGGGGGGCTACTACGGCTACACCTTC. It codes for CASEGGGYYGYTF.

J is TRBJ2-5 and V is TRBV7-2, with 8 bases aligning to TRBD2. In germline, CDR1 is SGHTA, CDR2 FQGNSA. This CDR3 spans 16 amino acids. V shed 5 bases and J 7 bases; nucleotides not matched to a gene: 15. CDR3 residues: CASSPPGSGVAVTQYF. CDR3 coding DNA: TGTGCCAGCAGCCCACCGGGTAGCGGGGTCGCCGTGACCCAGTACTTC.

Of note for this clone: A junction boundary mismatches the germline segment, possibly from a read error. V gene TRBV6-5 combines with J gene TRBJ2-7, with D perhaps assigned TRBD1 or TRBD2 (6 bases each). Germline CDR1 MNHEY, CDR2 SVGAGI. The CDR3 is 13 amino acids. CDR3 in amino acids: CASSYRDSYEQYF. For the CDR3, the DNA is TGTGCCAGCAGCTACAGGGACTCCTACGAACAGTACTTC.

V and J are TRBV27 and TRBJ2-3; 7 bases are shared with TRBD1. This CDR3 comprises 16 residues. Trimming removed 1 base from V and 2 bases from J; junction bases left unmatched: 6. Germline V CDR1 and CDR2: MNHEY, SMNVEV (reference sequence). The CDR3, as DNA: TGTGCCAGCAGTTTATTGCCAGGGGGATTCACAGATACGCAGTATTTT. This translates into CASSLLPGGFTDTQYF.

This clone was detected only a few times. V gene TRBV7-9 combines with J gene TRBJ1-1; TRBD1 matches at 12 bases. Germline CDR1 SEHNR, CDR2 FQNEAQ (reference sequence). Trimming at V came to 2 bases and at J to 4 bases, leaving 11 bases not matched to a gene. The CDR3 extends over 18 amino acids. The CDR3 loop is CASSLPNGTGGLATEAFF. Here the CDR3 DNA reads TGTGCCAGCAGCTTACCTAACGGGACAGGGGGCTTGGCCACTGAAGCTTTCTTT.

The chain links TRBV6-1 to TRBJ2-2, with 10 bases lining up with TRBD1. Unmatched junction bases numbered 6, after V lost 4 bases and J lost 1 base. Per the germline V gene, CDR1 is MNHNS and CDR2 is SASEGT. This CDR3 has 17 residues. CDR3 DNA sequence: TGTGCCAGCAGTGTGACAGGGGGCGGTGTGAACACCGGGGAGCTGTTTTTT. Its translation: CASSVTGGGVNTGELFF.

This sequence joins TRBV7-9 and TRBJ2-3; D not resolved. In germline, CDR1 is SEHNR, CDR2 FQNEAQ (reference sequence). CDR3 length equals 12 residues. Trimming removed 5 bases at V and 4 bases at J, with 7 bases between. This CDR3 is CASSPPSDTQYF. The CDR3 DNA reads as TGTGCCAGCAGCCCTCCTTCAGATACGCAGTATTTT.

This clone appeared a single time. V usage is TRBV29-1 and J usage is TRBJ2-7; the D gene is possibly TRBD2 (6 bases). There are 15 residues in the CDR3. Germline CDR1 reads SQVTM; CDR2 reads ANQGSEA. V shed 3 bases and J shed 0 bases, with 15 bases lying between them. CDR3 residues: CSVEGGVGNSYEQYF. DNA of the CDR3: TGCAGCGTTGAGGGGGGTGTGGGGAACTCCTACGAGCAGTACTTC.

The chain links TRBV6-4 to TRBJ2-3; D is possibly TRBD1 (6 bases). The V end was cut by 5 bases, the J end by 3 bases, with 12 bases between. CDR1 MRHNA and CDR2 SNTAGT come from the germline V gene. The CDR3 consists of 14 residues. DNA for the CDR3: TGTGCCAGCAGTCCAGGGGCGGGTACAGATACGCAGTATTTT. Its translation: CASSPGAGTDTQYF.

The CDR3, as DNA: TGTGCCAGCAGCTTGGAGCGGGGGACAGATACGCAGTATTTT. Translating it yields CASSLERGTDTQYF. The chain uses TRBV7-9 and TRBJ2-3, with 8 bases lining up with TRBD2. Germline CDR1 and CDR2: SEHNR and FQNEAQ (reference sequence). There are 14 residues in the CDR3. J gave up 3 bases and V 3 bases, and 2 bases lay outside the gene matches.

The genes are TRBV7-2 and TRBJ1-1, with TRBD1 matching 11 bases. The germline CDR1 and CDR2 sequences are SGHTA and FQGNSA. The CDR3 consists of 15 residues. The V segment lost 5 bases and the J segment 6 bases; nucleotides outside the gene matches: 8. The CDR3, as DNA: TGTGCCAGCAGCGGCCGGACAGGGGGCGTCGCTGAAGCTTTCTTT. Amino acids: CASSGRTGGVAEAFF.

There are a few counts of this clone. V is TRBV7-9 and J is TRBJ2-7; 7 bases agree with TRBD2. CDR1 SEHNR and CDR2 FQNEAQ come from the germline V gene (reference sequence). After removal of 5 bases from V and 0 bases from J, the junction contained 10 bases not matched to a gene. CDR3 length: 16 residues. CDR3 region: CASSTGRGLSSYEQYF. In DNA, the CDR3 is TGTGCCAGCAGCACGGGGAGGGGACTCAGCTCCTACGAGCAGTACTTC.

In DNA form, the CDR3 reads TGTGCCAGCAGCCCGACAGGGGGCGGGAGTGGCTACACCTTC. It is translated as CASSPTGGGSGYTF. J is TRBJ1-2 and V is TRBV7-9, with 10 positions matching TRBD1. The ends lost 5 bases at V and 7 bases at J; junction bases unmatched: 7. Germline V gene data show CDR1 as SEHNR and CDR2 as FQNEAQ (reference sequence). This CDR3 has 14 amino acids. The variable domain in full, completed from reference TRBV7-9 and TRBJ1-2, reads DTGVSQNPRHKITKRGQNVTFRCDPISEHNRLYWYRQTLGQGPEFLTYFQNEAQLEKSRLLSDRFSAERPKGSFSTLEIQRTEQGDSAMYLCASSPTGGGSGYTFGSGTRLTVV.

This chain links TRBV6-4 with TRBJ1-5; 8 nucleotides agree with TRBD1. The junction had 5 bases not matched to a gene; V was cut back by 5 bases and J by 2 bases. The CDR3 is 15 residues long. CDR1 is MRHNA, CDR2 SNTAGT, per germline. CDR3 sequence reads: CASSRQGPGNQPQHF. The CDR3 DNA sequence: TGTGCCAGCAGTCGACAGGGGCCGGGCAATCAGCCCCAGCATTTT.